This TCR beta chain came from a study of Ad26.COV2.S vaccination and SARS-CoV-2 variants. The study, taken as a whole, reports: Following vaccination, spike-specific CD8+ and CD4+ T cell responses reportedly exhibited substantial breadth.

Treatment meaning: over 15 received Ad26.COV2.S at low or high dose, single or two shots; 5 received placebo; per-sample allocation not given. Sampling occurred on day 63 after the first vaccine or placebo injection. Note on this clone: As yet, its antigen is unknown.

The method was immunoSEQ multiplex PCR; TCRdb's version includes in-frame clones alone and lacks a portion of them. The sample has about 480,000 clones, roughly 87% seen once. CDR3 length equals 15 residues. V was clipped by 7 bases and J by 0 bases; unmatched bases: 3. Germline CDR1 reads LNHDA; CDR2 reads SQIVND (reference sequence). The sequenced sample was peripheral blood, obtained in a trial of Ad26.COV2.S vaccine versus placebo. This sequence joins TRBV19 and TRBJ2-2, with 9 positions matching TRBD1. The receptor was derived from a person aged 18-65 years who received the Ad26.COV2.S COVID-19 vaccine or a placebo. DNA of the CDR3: TGTGCCAGTACCCGGGACAGGGCGAACACCGGGGAGCTGTTTTTT. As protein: CASTRDRANTGELFF.